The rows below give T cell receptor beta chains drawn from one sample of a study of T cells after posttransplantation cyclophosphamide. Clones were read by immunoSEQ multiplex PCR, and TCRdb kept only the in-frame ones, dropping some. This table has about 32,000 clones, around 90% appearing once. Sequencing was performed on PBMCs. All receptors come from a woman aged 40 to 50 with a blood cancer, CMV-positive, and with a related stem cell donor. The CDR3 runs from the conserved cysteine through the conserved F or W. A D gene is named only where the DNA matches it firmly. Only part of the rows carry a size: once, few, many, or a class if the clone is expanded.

cdr3_aa: CASSPGQGLNQPQHF
cdr3_nt: TGTGCCAGTAGCCCAGGACAGGGATTAAATCAGCCCCAGCATTTT
v_call: TRBV19
d_call: TRBD1
clone_size: .
j_call: TRBJ1-5

cdr3_aa: CATSRRARTYEQYF
cdr3_nt: TGTGCCACCTCCAGGAGGGCCCGGACCTACGAGCAGTACTTC
v_call: TRBV6-5
d_call: .
clone_size: .
j_call: TRBJ2-7

cdr3_aa: CASQSPFNTEAFF
cdr3_nt: TGTGCCAGTCAGTCCCCATTCAACACTGAAGCTTTCTTT
v_call: TRBV2
d_call: .
clone_size: .
j_call: TRBJ1-1

cdr3_aa: CASSEAWTRSYQYF
cdr3_nt: TGTGCCAGCAGTGAAGCTTGGACAAGATCGTACCAGTACTTC
v_call: TRBV2
d_call: .
clone_size: .
j_call: TRBJ2-7

cdr3_aa: CASSPPPGHNQPQHF
cdr3_nt: TGTGCCAGCTCACCACCACCGGGACACAATCAGCCCCAGCATTTT
v_call: TRBV18
d_call: .
clone_size: .
j_call: TRBJ1-5

cdr3_aa: CASSPSPGTDRNEQFF
cdr3_nt: TGCGCCAGCAGCCCCTCTCCCGGGACAGACAGGAATGAGCAGTTCTTC
v_call: TRBV4-3
d_call: TRBD1
clone_size: .
j_call: TRBJ2-1

cdr3_aa: CASRDRGSNQPQHF
cdr3_nt: TGTGCCAGTAGGGACAGGGGCAGCAATCAGCCCCAGCATTTT
v_call: TRBV28
d_call: TRBD1
clone_size: once
j_call: TRBJ1-5

cdr3_aa: CASRRGFWDTQYF
cdr3_nt: TGTGCCAGCAGGCGGGGCTTCTGGGATACGCAGTATTTT
v_call: TRBV6-6
d_call: .
clone_size: .
j_call: TRBJ2-3

cdr3_aa: CASSYGLVDTGELFF
cdr3_nt: TGTGCCAGCAGTTACGGACTAGTCGACACCGGGGAGCTGTTTTTT
v_call: TRBV6-5
d_call: TRBD2
clone_size: .
j_call: TRBJ2-2

cdr3_aa: CASSWGQLYEQYF
cdr3_nt: TGTGCCAGCAGCTGGGGACAGCTCTACGAGCAGTACTTC
v_call: TRBV27
d_call: TRBD1
clone_size: few
j_call: TRBJ2-7

cdr3_aa: CASSLLRDSNSPLHF
cdr3_nt: TGTGCCAGCAGCTTGCTAAGGGACAGTAATTCACCCCTCCACTTT
v_call: TRBV5-4
d_call: TRBD1
clone_size: .
j_call: TRBJ1-6

cdr3_aa: CASSETAGYTDTQYF
cdr3_nt: TGTGCCAGCAGTGAAACAGCGGGGTACACAGATACGCAGTATTTT
v_call: TRBV25-1
d_call: TRBD2
clone_size: .
j_call: TRBJ2-3